Reported below is one T cell receptor (beta chain). The study ran its PCR with 60 Vbeta and 13 Jbeta primers. Libraries were prepared by immunoSEQ multiplex PCR; TCRdb keeps only in-frame clonotypes and omits some of them. Its table records over 75,000 clones. The record originates from a study of cytomegalovirus exposure and HLA in healthy donors. Per the germline V gene, CDR1 is MDHEN and CDR2 is SYDVKM. The ends lost 4 bases at V and 5 bases at J; junction bases unmatched: 7. This CDR3 is built from 14 residues. What was sequenced was PBMCs. This chain links TRBV28 with TRBJ1-2; TRBD1 agrees at 7 bases. The source of this sequence is a girl aged 10 to 17 in good health and CMV-seropositive. CDR3 loop: CASSSPGQTYGYTF. CDR3 sequence (DNA): TGTGCCAGCAGTTCACCGGGACAGACTTATGGCTACACCTTC.